One sample yielded the 10 T cell receptor beta chains listed below, sequenced in a study of molecular identifiers for immune sequencing clone quantification. TCRdb redid the calling of the PCR reads with MiXCR, one entry per CDR3 protein. The sample shows about 36,000 distinct CDR3 sequences, less than 20% of them seen only once. Material for sequencing was naive CD8+ T cells from blood, with Jurkat cell RNA spiked in. As to subset: FACS-sorted CD8+CD4-CCR7+CD45RA+ naive T cells. The receptors come from a human donor in good health. Some libraries in this study had Jurkat cell RNA spiked in.

This clonotype was seen at least ten times. The V call is TRBV13, the J call TRBJ2-7; TRBD2 aligns across 7 bases. V lost 5 bases, J lost 4 bases, and 8 bases stayed unmatched. The CDR3 is 14 amino acids. Germline-derived CDR1 and CDR2 are PRHDT and FYEKMQ (reference sequence). The CDR3: CASSPYREEYEQYF. The DNA of the CDR3 is TGTGCCAGCAGCCCTTATCGGGAGGAGTACGAGCAGTACTTC.

With regard to this clonotype: This could be a read error, since a much larger clone is one nucleotide away. The chain has TRBV15 and TRBJ1-5; a weak D match, TRBD1 (5 bases). Germline V gene sequence: CDR1 LNHNV, CDR2 YYDKDF (reference sequence). The CDR3 length is 14 residues. Trimming left V 0 bases short and J 7 bases short, with 10 bases between. The CDR3 loop is CATSREGVCQPQHF. The CDR3 DNA reads TGTGCCACCAGCAGAGAAGGGGTTTGCCAGCCCCAGCATTTT.

This clonotype was observed a handful of times. CDR3 nucleotide sequence: TGCGCCAGCAGCCCCTCGGGGGGGACAGATGGAAACACCATATATTTT. It encodes CASSPSGGTDGNTIYF. V is TRBV4-3 and J is TRBJ1-3, with 7 bases aligning to TRBD1. The CDR3 covers 16 residues. Germline assignment: CDR1 LGHNA and CDR2 YSLEER. The V gene end was trimmed by 4 bases and the J gene end by 3 bases; junction bases not matched to a gene: 9.

This clonotype was recorded many times. The chain joins TRBV7-9 to TRBJ2-7; the D gene is possibly TRBD2 (6 bases). CDR3 size: 15 residues. Germline V gene sequence: CDR1 SEHNR, CDR2 FQNEAQ (reference sequence). Trimming shortened V by 5 bases and J by 7 bases, and 21 bases separated the two germline ends. CDR3 coding DNA: TGTGCCAGCAGCGAAGCGGATAGAGGGGCGGGGGAGCAGTACTTC. Translating gives CASSEADRGAGEQYF.

About this clonotype: A read error may explain this, as a much larger clone is one base away. It is likely a read error, because the conserved phenylalanine at the end of the CDR3 is missing. The rearrangement joins TRBV7-9 to TRBJ1-2, with 7 bases fitting TRBD1. Germline V CDR1 and CDR2: SEHNR, FQNEAQ (reference sequence). The CDR3 has 16 amino acids. V dropped 5 bases and J dropped 5; count of bases not matched to a gene: 14. CDR3 residues: CASSSTTGQQIYGYTL. The CDR3 DNA reads as TGTGCCAGCAGCAGCACTACGGGACAGCAAATTTATGGCTACACCCTC.

This clonotype was detected once. A clone one base away is much larger, so this may be a read error. The J gene is TRBJ2-1, the V gene TRBV9; 8 nucleotides match TRBD2. There are 16 residues in the CDR3. CDR1 SGDLS and CDR2 YYNGEE come from the germline V gene. The J segment lost 6 bases and the V segment lost 4 bases, leaving 12 bases of the junction unmatched. CDR3 in amino acids: CASSSLAGFGSNEQFF. In DNA form, the CDR3 reads TGTGCCAGCAGCTCCTTAGCGGGATTCGGCAGCAATGAGCAGTTCTTC. Filled out from reference TRBV9 and TRBJ2-1, the complete variable domain reads DSGVTQTPKHLITATGQRVTLRCSPRSGDLSVYWYQQSLDQGLQFLIQYYNGEERAKGNILERFSAQQFPDLHSELNLSSLELGDSALYFCASSSLAGFGSNEQFFGPGTRLTVL.

This clonotype has at least ten counts. The V gene is TRBV28, the J gene TRBJ2-1, with 7 positions matching TRBD2. V was clipped by 10 bases and J by 7 bases; unmatched bases: 16. The CDR3 spans 15 residues. Germline V CDR1 and CDR2: MDHEN, SYDVKM. The CDR3 nucleotides read TGTGCCACCGCCTTTTGGGTAGCGGGTGGGAATGAGCAGTTCTTC. This codes for CATAFWVAGGNEQFF. Full variable domain (missing parts from reference TRBV28 and TRBJ2-1): DVKVTQSSRYLVKRTGEKVFLECVQDMDHENMFWYRQDPGLGLRLIYFSYDVKMKEKGDIPEGYSVSREKKERFSLILESASTNQTSMYLCATAFWVAGGNEQFFGPGTRLTVL.

This clonotype is labeled medium-sized. J is TRBJ2-1 and V is TRBV28; 11 nucleotides align to TRBD2. Per the germline V gene, CDR1 is MDHEN and CDR2 is SYDVKM. The trim removed 8 bases at V and 7 bases at J, leaving 4 bases unmatched. This CDR3 contains 13 residues. CDR3 in DNA: TGTGCCAGCCGGGGACTAGCGGCGAATGAGCAGTTCTTC. Translated, it gives CASRGLAANEQFF.

This clonotype showed up many times. The chain employs TRBV7-2 and TRBJ2-3; TRBD2 aligns across 14 bases. The CDR3 has 15 residues. Unmatched junction bases numbered 3, after V lost 4 bases and J lost 6 bases. CDR1 SGHTA and CDR2 FQGNSA come from the germline V gene. The CDR3 is CASSYGTSGSDTQYF. CDR3 nucleotides: TGTGCCAGCAGCTACGGGACTAGCGGGAGCGATACGCAGTATTTT.

This chain joins TRBV23-1 and TRBJ1-5, with a tentative D call TRBD1 (5 bases). TRBV23-1 is an ORF, with its function uncertain. The CDR3 covers 19 residues. V dropped 0 bases and J dropped 0 bases, with 18 bases sitting between them. The DNA of the CDR3 is TGCGCCAGCAGTCAATCGGAGGGACCGGCCTCTTATAGCAATCAGCCCCAGCATTTT. Its translation: CASSQSEGPASYSNQPQHF.